One and the same sample provided the 22 T cell receptor beta chains below, sequenced in a study of T cells in localized non-small cell lung cancer. Sequencing used immunoSEQ multiplex PCR; TCRdb keeps in-frame clones, though not all of them. The repertoire holds fewer than 40,000 clones, less than 90% seen once, with just under 3% in the top ten. Sequencing was performed on peripheral blood, taken before any cancer treatment. These TCRs come from a female donor older than 55 with stage I lung adenocarcinoma.

This clone occurred once. This chain connects TRBV28 to TRBJ2-7, with 9 positions matching TRBD1. V was clipped by 4 bases and J by 4 bases; unmatched bases: 2. The CDR3 runs 13 residues. Germline CDR1 is MDHEN and CDR2 is SYDVKM. CDR3 DNA: TGTGCCAGCAGTTCCGGGACAGGGTACGAGCAGTACTTC. It translates to CASSSGTGYEQYF.

The chain links TRBV28 to TRBJ1-3; 10 positions agree with TRBD1. The CDR3 has 18 residues. Germline V gene lookup returns CDR1 MDHEN and CDR2 SYDVKM. V gave up 4 bases and J gave up 0 bases; unmatched junction bases: 9. CDR3 residues: CASSSGTGVPYSGNTIYF. In DNA, the CDR3 is TGTGCCAGCAGTTCCGGGACAGGGGTCCCCTACTCTGGAAACACCATATATTTT.

The V call is TRBV6-1, the J call TRBJ2-5; 7 bases are a match to TRBD1. J was trimmed by 3 bases and V by 6 bases; bases with no gene match: 4. Germline CDR1 MNHNS, CDR2 SASEGT. The CDR3 contains 13 residues. As DNA, the CDR3 is TGTGCCAGCAGGAGGGGGCTCGAAGAGACCCAGTACTTC. Translating it yields CASRRGLEETQYF.

This chain connects TRBV2 to TRBJ2-1; D may match TRBD1 or TRBD2 (6 bases each). CDR1 SNHLY and CDR2 FYNNEI come from the germline V gene. With 6 bases removed from V and 6 bases from J, the gap between germline ends came to 15 bases. The CDR3 runs 14 residues. The CDR3 sequence is CASRRLGGRNEQFF. For the CDR3, the DNA is TGTGCCAGCAGAAGACTAGGGGGGCGCAATGAGCAGTTCTTC.

V is TRBV19 and J is TRBJ2-7; TRBD1 matches at 10 bases. CDR1 and CDR2 (germline): LNHDA, SQIVND (reference sequence). Trimming removed 5 bases from V and 0 bases from J; junction bases left unmatched: 7. CDR3 length: 16 amino acids. The CDR3 loop reads CASSVRGQGSSYEQYF. In nucleotides, the CDR3 is TGTGCCAGTAGTGTTCGGGGACAGGGGAGCTCCTACGAGCAGTACTTC.

The V gene is TRBV11-2, the J gene TRBJ2-5; D is unresolved. V dropped 5 bases and J dropped 0 bases, with 4 bases sitting between them. Germline V gene lookup returns CDR1 SGHAT and CDR2 FQNNGV. The CDR3 loop spans 12 amino acids. CDR3 nucleotides: TGTGCCAGCAGCCGGTACCAAGAGACCCAGTACTTC. It translates to CASSRYQETQYF.

The rearrangement uses TRBV7-2 and TRBJ2-7, with 13 bases fitting TRBD2. Trimming at V came to 5 bases and at J to 5 bases, leaving 6 bases not matched to a gene. CDR1 is SGHTA and CDR2 is FQGNSA in the germline V gene. This CDR3 is built from 15 residues. The DNA of the CDR3 is TGTGCCAGCAGCCCTTGGACTAGCGGGAGCCACGAGCAGTACTTC. Residues: CASSPWTSGSHEQYF. Variable domain in full (rest from reference TRBV7-2 and TRBJ2-7): GAGVSQSPSNKVTEKGKDVELRCDPISGHTALYWYRQSLGQGLEFLIYFQGNSAPDKSGLPSDRFSAERTGGSVSTLTIQRTQQEDSAVYLCASSPWTSGSHEQYFGPGTRLTVT.

The CDR3 sequence: CASRPTIYEQYF. The CDR3 bases are TGTGCCAGCAGACCCACGATCTACGAGCAGTACTTC. The V call is TRBV6-1, the J call TRBJ2-7; D is unresolved. Germline CDR1 and CDR2: MNHNS and SASEGT. The CDR3 is 12 residues long. The V and J ends lost 6 bases and 3 bases respectively, with 9 bases between them.

This chain connects TRBV6-6 to TRBJ1-5; unclear D gene. CDR1 and CDR2 (germline): MNHNY, SVGAGI (reference sequence). Trimming removed 5 bases at V and 7 bases at J, with 15 bases between. The CDR3 spans 14 residues. DNA for the CDR3: TGTGCCAGCAGTCTAGGCCCCCGTGGACAGCCCCAGCATTTT. Protein: CASSLGPRGQPQHF.

The chain couples TRBV6-6 to TRBJ1-1, with 9 bases lining up with TRBD1. Germline V gives CDR1 MNHNY, CDR2 SVGAGI (reference sequence). This CDR3 has 15 amino acids. J lost 1 base, V lost 6 bases, and 6 bases had no gene match. The DNA of the CDR3 is TGTGCCAGCAGGCCCGCACAGGGGGCGAACACTGAAGCTTTCTTT. It yields the protein CASRPAQGANTEAFF.

This clone occurred once. The V gene is TRBV29-1, the J gene TRBJ2-7; D is possibly TRBD1 (6 bases). CDR1 and CDR2 from the germline V gene are SQVTM and ANQGSEA. Deletions cut 2 bases from V and 0 bases from J, with 11 bases between. The CDR3 has 14 amino acids. CDR3 nucleotides: TGCAGCGTTGAACGGGACACTAACTCCTACGAGCAGTACTTC. Translation gives CSVERDTNSYEQYF.

The V call is TRBV6-1, the J call TRBJ1-5; perhaps TRBD1 as D (5 bases). The CDR3 is 14 residues long. The V gene's germline CDR1 is MNHNS and CDR2 SASEGT. V was cut by 4 bases and J by 5 bases, with 12 bases left in between. This CDR3 reads CASSARTQDQPQHF. As DNA, the CDR3 is TGTGCCAGCAGTGCCCGGACACAGGATCAGCCCCAGCATTTT.

The chain is built from TRBV19 and TRBJ1-1, with 9 bases that match TRBD1. V was clipped by 7 bases and J by 0 bases; unmatched bases: 6. This CDR3 region has 15 residues. Germline CDR1 reads LNHDA; CDR2 reads SQIVND (reference sequence). The CDR3, as DNA: TGTGCCAGTACTTCGACAGGGGGGGTGAACACTGAAGCTTTCTTT. It yields the protein CASTSTGGVNTEAFF.

The CDR3 nucleotides read TGTGCCAGCAGCCCGCGCGTGAACACTGAAGCTTTCTTT. It translates to CASSPRVNTEAFF. The chain joins TRBV5-4 to TRBJ1-1; D unresolved. CDR1 is SGHNT and CDR2 is YYREEE in the germline V gene (reference sequence). The CDR3 has 13 amino acids. V was trimmed by 4 bases and J by 0 bases, leaving 7 bases between them.

The CDR3 reads CASSPSDLTGELFF. CDR3 nucleotide sequence: TGTGCCAGTAGTCCAAGTGACCTCACCGGGGAGCTGTTTTTT. The chain is built from TRBV19 and TRBJ2-2; D remains ambiguous. The germline CDR1 and CDR2 sequences are LNHDA and SQIVND (reference sequence). CDR3 length: 14 amino acids. V lost 5 bases and J lost 4, with 11 bases in between.

The gene calls are TRBV6-5 and TRBJ1-2; D not resolved. The ends were cut back, 0 bases at V and 2 bases at J, with 10 bases in the middle. This CDR3 has 15 amino acids. Per the germline V gene, CDR1 is MNHEY and CDR2 is SVGAGI. CDR3 loop: CASSYSVTGNYGYTF. The CDR3 DNA sequence: TGTGCCAGCAGTTACTCGGTTACCGGCAACTATGGCTACACCTTC.

This chain joins TRBV10-3 and TRBJ2-7; 9 bases agree with TRBD2. This CDR3 comprises 14 residues. V gave up 4 bases and J gave up 4 bases; unmatched junction bases: 5. From germline, CDR1 is ENHRY and CDR2 SYGVKD. The CDR3 region is CAISASGAGYEQYF. CDR3 DNA: TGTGCCATCAGTGCTAGCGGGGCAGGTTACGAGCAGTACTTC.

The rearrangement uses TRBV18 and TRBJ2-3; the D gene is possibly TRBD2 (5 bases). The germline V gene has CDR1 KGHSH and CDR2 LQKENI. Trimming stripped 2 bases from V and 0 bases from J, with 6 bases between. The CDR3 runs to 14 residues. The DNA for the CDR3 is TGTGCCAGCTCACCATCGGGGAGCACAGATACGCAGTATTTT. Amino acids: CASSPSGSTDTQYF.

The chain joins TRBV19 to TRBJ2-2; D might be TRBD1 (6 bases). Germline assignment: CDR1 LNHDA and CDR2 SQIVND (reference sequence). This CDR3 has 13 residues. V lost 3 bases and J 9 bases, leaving 11 bases between the germline ends. The CDR3 region has the DNA TGTGCCAGTAGTATTACGTGGGACAGGGAGCTGTTTTTT. Translating it yields CASSITWDRELFF.

This chain joins TRBV28 and TRBJ1-2, with unresolved D. Germline V CDR1 and CDR2: MDHEN, SYDVKM. CDR3 length: 15 amino acids. Trimming left V 7 bases short and J 2 bases short, with 17 bases between. CDR3 sequence (DNA): TGTGCCAGCATCCCGGCCCAAAAAATGAACTATGGCTACACCTTC. Amino acids: CASIPAQKMNYGYTF.

DNA for the CDR3: TGTGCTAGTGGCGAACCCGGGACTAGCTTGACCGGGGAGCTGTTTTTT. Amino acids: CASGEPGTSLTGELFF. The V call is TRBV12-5, the J call TRBJ2-2, with 9 bases aligning to TRBD2. V shed 6 bases, J shed 5 bases, and the junction held 10 bases outside the gene matches. There are 16 residues in the CDR3. CDR1 LGHNT and CDR2 FRNRAP come from the germline V gene. Full variable domain (rest looked up from reference TRBV12-5 and TRBJ2-2): DARVTQTPRHKVTEMGQEVTMRCQPILGHNTVFWYRQTMMQGLELLAYFRNRAPLDDSGMPKDRFSAEMPDATLATLKIQPSEPRDSAVYFCASGEPGTSLTGELFFGEGSRLTVL.

V gene TRBV14 combines with J gene TRBJ1-1, with unresolved D. V was trimmed by 0 bases and J by 5 bases, leaving 7 bases between them. Germline V CDR1 and CDR2: SGHDN, FVKESK. This CDR3 contains 13 residues. CDR3 sequence reads: CASSQERRTEAFF. In DNA, the CDR3 is TGTGCCAGCAGCCAAGAAAGGAGAACTGAAGCTTTCTTT.